The 30 T cell receptor beta chains below all came from one sample that was sequenced in a study of CD8+ T cells in alopecia areata. Isolated RNA was reverse transcribed into cDNA used as the sequencing template. Produced via immunoSEQ multiplex PCR; TCRdb's table is partial and in-frame only. This sample carries some 150,000 clones, 45% to 60% of them seen once, and the ten largest clones take 15% to 20%. This material consisted of CD8+ T cells sorted from blood, taken at week 0. These receptors all come from a human donor with alopecia areata.

The chain recombines TRBV7-9 with TRBJ2-7, with D unclear. V lost 0 bases, J lost 4 bases, and 7 bases lay in between. This CDR3 contains 13 residues. Germline V gene lookup returns CDR1 SEHNR and CDR2 FQNEAQ (reference sequence). CDR3 sequence reads: CASSLALRYEQYF. The CDR3 DNA follows: TGTGCCAGCAGCTTAGCGCTTCGTTACGAGCAGTACTTC. Based on the CDR3 plus reference TRBV7-9 and TRBJ2-7, the full variable domain is DTGVSQNPRHKITKRGQNVTFRCDPISEHNRLYWYRQTLGQGPEFLTYFQNEAQLEKSRLLSDRFSAERPKGSFSTLEIQRTEQGDSAMYLCASSLALRYEQYFGPGTRLTVT.

The rearrangement uses TRBV6-6 and TRBJ2-3; TRBD2 agrees at 8 bases. Germline CDR1 and CDR2: MNHNY and SVGAGI (reference sequence). The CDR3 is 15 residues long. The ends lost 10 bases at V and 5 bases at J; junction bases unmatched: 14. CDR3 coding DNA: TGTGCCACCGGCCGGGGGGGCGGGGCATTAGATACGCAGTATTTT. Amino acids: CATGRGGGALDTQYF.

This clone was observed a handful of times. DNA for the CDR3: TGTGCCAGCAGCCCAATAGCGGGAGGGTACAATGAGCAGTTCTTC. It codes for CASSPIAGGYNEQFF. The rearrangement uses TRBV7-8 and TRBJ2-1; 11 bases line up with TRBD2. This CDR3 is built from 15 residues. From germline, CDR1 is SGHVS and CDR2 FQNEAQ. V dropped 5 bases and J dropped 4; count of bases not matched to a gene: 4.

This clone appeared a few times. The chain employs TRBV7-2 and TRBJ2-2; 11 positions agree with TRBD1. This CDR3 has 13 residues. Germline V gene sequence: CDR1 SGHTA, CDR2 FQGNSA. V lost 11 bases to trimming and J lost 7 bases; unmatched junction nucleotides: 6. CDR3 nucleotide sequence: TGTGCCGGACAGGGGGCGAGGAGCGGGGAGCTGTTTTTT. Amino acids: CAGQGARSGELFF.

The chain has TRBV5-6 and TRBJ1-1; the D is unclear. There are 11 residues in the CDR3. The germline V gene encodes CDR1 SGHDT and CDR2 YYEEEE. Between the trimmed V and J ends, which lost 3 bases and 8 bases, there was a span of 8 bases. CDR3 protein: CASSSLTEAFF. Here the CDR3 DNA reads TGTGCCAGCAGCTCATTGACCGAAGCTTTCTTT.

J is TRBJ2-1 and V is TRBV7-9, with 8 nucleotides matching TRBD2. The V gene's germline CDR1 is SEHNR and CDR2 FQNEAQ (reference sequence). The junction had 11 bases not matched to a gene; V was cut back by 7 bases and J by 6 bases. The CDR3 extends over 15 amino acids. CDR3 coding DNA: TGTGCCAGCACACCCCGGAGCGGGGGACTCAATGAGCAGTTCTTC. Encoded protein: CASTPRSGGLNEQFF.

Concerning this clone itself: Other DNA sequences from this sample encode an identical CDR3 as well. This chain connects TRBV9 to TRBJ1-2; 10 positions agree with TRBD1. The CDR3 extends over 15 amino acids. Per the germline V gene, CDR1 is SGDLS and CDR2 is YYNGEE. The J segment lost 4 bases and the V segment lost 0 bases, leaving 3 bases of the junction unmatched. CDR3 in amino acids: CASSVGDRGGYGYTF. The CDR3, as DNA: TGTGCCAGCAGCGTAGGGGACAGGGGTGGCTATGGCTACACCTTC. Combining the CDR3 with reference TRBV9 and TRBJ1-2 gives the whole variable domain DSGVTQTPKHLITATGQRVTLRCSPRSGDLSVYWYQQSLDQGLQFLIQYYNGEERAKGNILERFSAQQFPDLHSELNLSSLELGDSALYFCASSVGDRGGYGYTFGSGTRLTVV.

This clone has ten or more counts. The chain is built from TRBV23-1 and TRBJ2-7; 12 bases are a match to TRBD2. TRBV23-1 is classed as an ORF, of uncertain function. With 6 bases clipped from V and 3 bases from J, the junction kept 6 bases outside the gene matches. CDR3 length: 15 residues. CDR3 in amino acids: CASRTSGGKSYEQYF. In nucleotides, the CDR3 is TGCGCCAGCAGGACTAGCGGGGGAAAGAGCTACGAGCAGTACTTC.

This chain uses TRBV2 with TRBJ1-6, with TRBD1 as a possible D gene (5 bases). CDR3 length equals 15 residues. CDR1 is SNHLY and CDR2 is FYNNEI in the germline V gene. V was clipped by 4 bases and J by 3 bases, with 10 bases between them. The CDR3 region is CASSVYQGYNSPLHF. The CDR3 nucleotides read TGTGCCAGCAGTGTATATCAGGGCTATAATTCACCCCTCCACTTT.

The rearrangement uses TRBV7-6 and TRBJ2-3; a possible D gene is TRBD2 (5 bases). This CDR3 has 13 amino acids. Trimming shortened V by 4 bases and J by 5 bases, and 10 bases separated the two germline ends. Per the germline V gene, CDR1 is SGHVS and CDR2 is FNYEAQ. The CDR3 region has the DNA TGTGCCAGCAGCTCGGAGGCGCGAGATACGCAGTATTTT. Protein product: CASSSEARDTQYF.

The J gene is TRBJ1-1, the V gene TRBV29-1; no clear D. V lost 3 bases and J lost 6, with 11 bases in between. The germline CDR1 and CDR2 sequences are SQVTM and ANQGSEA. This CDR3 contains 12 residues. Here the CDR3 reads CSVDGPSAEAFF. CDR3 nucleotides: TGCAGCGTTGACGGGCCCAGCGCTGAAGCTTTCTTT.

This clone was counted only a few times. The chain joins TRBV7-2 to TRBJ2-7; maybe TRBD1 (5 bases). CDR1 is SGHTA, CDR2 FQGNSA, per germline. The V end lost 4 bases, the J end lost 0 bases, and 13 bases lay between the germline ends. The CDR3 totals 15 residues. The CDR3 region is CASSSQGPPSYEQYF. CDR3 sequence (DNA): TGTGCCAGCAGCTCCCAGGGCCCTCCCTCCTACGAGCAGTACTTC. The whole variable domain, remainder taken from reference TRBV7-2 and TRBJ2-7, is GAGVSQSPSNKVTEKGKDVELRCDPISGHTALYWYRQSLGQGLEFLIYFQGNSAPDKSGLPSDRFSAERTGGSVSTLTIQRTQQEDSAVYLCASSSQGPPSYEQYFGPGTRLTVT.

This chain uses TRBV9 with TRBJ1-1; no firm D call. This CDR3 comprises 14 residues. Germline values: CDR1 SGDLS, CDR2 YYNGEE. V was clipped by 0 bases and J by 1 base, with 7 bases between them. CDR3 in DNA: TGTGCCAGCAGCGTAGCCAGACAGAACACTGAAGCTTTCTTT. Protein product: CASSVARQNTEAFF.

Only a few counts were recorded for this clone. J is TRBJ1-1 and V is TRBV29-1, with D uncertain. CDR1 and CDR2 from the germline V gene are SQVTM and ANQGSEA. Trimming shortened V by 1 base and J by 6 bases, and 6 bases separated the two germline ends. This CDR3 is built from 11 residues. The CDR3 coding sequence is TGCAGCGTTGAAGGGGGTGCTGAAGCTTTCTTT. Its translation is CSVEGGAEAFF.

This chain joins TRBV19 and TRBJ2-1; a possible D gene is TRBD2 (5 bases). V shed 8 bases and J shed 8 bases, with 16 bases lying between them. CDR1 is LNHDA and CDR2 is SQIVND in the germline V gene (reference sequence). The length of the CDR3 is 13 residues. CDR3 nucleotide sequence: TGTGCCAGTTCCTATCGGGGTACCGATGAGCAGTTCTTC. The encoded protein is CASSYRGTDEQFF. Full variable domain (missing parts from reference TRBV19 and TRBJ2-1): DGGITQSPKYLFRKEGQNVTLSCEQNLNHDAMYWYRQDPGQGLRLIYYSQIVNDFQKGDIAEGYSVSREKKESFPLTVTSAQKNPTAFYLCASSYRGTDEQFFGPGTRLTVL.

The V call is TRBV27, the J call TRBJ1-2; no reliable D call. From germline, CDR1 is MNHEY and CDR2 SMNVEV (reference sequence). The CDR3 covers 15 residues. The V and J ends lost 5 bases and 4 bases respectively, with 17 bases between them. The CDR3 sequence is CASSPVRPGGYGYTF. The CDR3 DNA follows: TGTGCCAGCAGTCCTGTCCGACCGGGTGGCTATGGCTACACCTTC.

This chain links TRBV30 with TRBJ1-1, with a possible D match to TRBD1 (6 bases). The CDR3 totals 12 residues. The V end was cut by 6 bases, the J end by 0 bases, with 8 bases between. Germline CDR1 is GTSNPN and CDR2 is SVGIG (reference sequence). This chain's CDR3 is CACGQLNTEAFF. The CDR3 DNA is TGTGCCTGTGGACAGTTGAACACTGAAGCTTTCTTT.

V is TRBV5-1 and J is TRBJ1-1; D perhaps matches TRBD1 (6 bases). The CDR3 has 15 amino acids. Trimming cost V 0 bases and J 0 bases, with 9 bases left between them. Per germline, CDR1 SGHRS and CDR2 YFSETQ. The CDR3 bases are TGCGCCAGCAGCTTGGGAGACAGGCTGAACACTGAAGCTTTCTTT. Its protein is CASSLGDRLNTEAFF.

This clone was observed a few times. The chain is built from TRBV2 and TRBJ2-5, with TRBD2 as a possible D gene (5 bases). This CDR3 has 15 amino acids. The germline V gene encodes CDR1 SNHLY and CDR2 FYNNEI. V was cut by 4 bases and J by 2 bases, with 14 bases left in between. The CDR3 protein is CASSGGQEIQETQYF. DNA of the CDR3: TGTGCCAGCAGTGGAGGGCAGGAGATACAAGAGACCCAGTACTTC.

V gene TRBV4-3 combines with J gene TRBJ2-1; D is ambiguous. V was cut by 0 bases and J by 6 bases, with 6 bases left in between. Germline values: CDR1 LGHNA, CDR2 YSLEER. This CDR3 spans 13 amino acids. CDR3: CASSQDIGNEQFF. CDR3 coding DNA: TGCGCCAGCAGCCAAGATATAGGCAATGAGCAGTTCTTC.

J is TRBJ2-7 and V is TRBV5-6; D call uncertain. The CDR3 extends over 12 amino acids. With 3 bases removed from V and 1 base from J, the gap between germline ends came to 5 bases. Germline loops: CDR1 SGHDT, CDR2 YYEEEE. In DNA, the CDR3 is TGTGCCAGCAGCTCACCTTCCTACGAGCAGTACTTC. It translates to CASSSPSYEQYF.

The chain has TRBV30 and TRBJ2-3; the D call may be TRBD1 or TRBD2 (5 bases each). Germline V CDR1 and CDR2: GTSNPN, SVGIG (reference sequence). The CDR3 covers 13 residues. Trimming took 1 base from V and 8 from J, leaving 13 bases between them. CDR3 sequence reads: CAWSGGFGGTQYF. The CDR3 DNA is TGTGCCTGGAGTGGGGGGTTCGGAGGTACGCAGTATTTT. The full variable domain, in which reference TRBV30 and TRBJ2-3 provide the parts outside the CDR3, is SQTIHQWPATLVQPVGSPLSLECTVEGTSNPNLYWYRQAAGRGLQLLFYSVGIGQISSEVPQNLSASRPQDRQFILSSKKLLLSDSGFYLCAWSGGFGGTQYFGPGTRLTVL.

V usage is TRBV27 and J usage is TRBJ2-1; D is possibly TRBD1 or TRBD2 (5 bases each). From germline, CDR1 is MNHEY and CDR2 SMNVEV (reference sequence). V lost 5 bases and J lost 4, with 15 bases in between. There are 15 residues in the CDR3. The CDR3, as DNA: TGTGCCAGCAGTCTAAGGGACCCGTTTTACAATGAGCAGTTCTTC. Protein: CASSLRDPFYNEQFF.

The rearrangement joins TRBV29-1 to TRBJ1-2; 8 nucleotides align to TRBD1. The CDR3 totals 14 residues. With 3 bases clipped from V and 2 bases from J, the junction kept 5 bases outside the gene matches. Germline V gives CDR1 SQVTM, CDR2 ANQGSEA. In DNA, the CDR3 is TGCAGCGTTGACCCGACAGGGGTAAACTATGGCTACACCTTC. Protein product: CSVDPTGVNYGYTF.

The chain carries TRBV9 and TRBJ2-3, with a possible D match to TRBD2 (6 bases). CDR3 size: 13 residues. Germline assignment: CDR1 SGDLS and CDR2 YYNGEE. V was cut by 7 bases and J by 0 bases, with 9 bases left in between. The CDR3 nucleotides are TGTGCCAGCGGGACTTCAAGCACAGATACGCAGTATTTT. This codes for CASGTSSTDTQYF.

The V call is TRBV12-5, the J call TRBJ1-1; maybe TRBD1 (6 bases). CDR1 LGHNT and CDR2 FRNRAP come from the germline V gene. The CDR3 length is 16 residues. Trimming shortened V by 6 bases and J by 5 bases, and 22 bases separated the two germline ends. CDR3 sequence (DNA): TGTGCTAGTGGAGAACACACACAGGGAAGGGGAACTGAAGCTTTCTTT. Translated: CASGEHTQGRGTEAFF.

The J gene is TRBJ2-1, the V gene TRBV7-3; 7 bases map to TRBD1. V shed 5 bases, J shed 9 bases, and the junction held 7 bases outside the gene matches. The CDR3 sequence is 13 residues long. CDR1 is SGHTA, CDR2 FQGTGA, per germline. In DNA form, the CDR3 reads TGTGCCAGCAGCCCGACAGGGACGAGTGAGCAGTTCTTC. Translation gives CASSPTGTSEQFF. Full variable domain (remainder filled in from reference TRBV7-3 and TRBJ2-1): GAGVSQTPSNKVTEKGKYVELRCDPISGHTALYWYRQSLGQGPEFLIYFQGTGAADDSGLPNDRFFAVRPEGSVSTLKIQRTERGDSAVYLCASSPTGTSEQFFGPGTRLTVL.

The chain combines TRBV30 with TRBJ1-1, with D tentatively TRBD1 (6 bases). The CDR3 covers 13 residues. The V end was cut by 5 bases, the J end by 2 bases, with 12 bases between. Germline CDR1 reads GTSNPN; CDR2 reads SVGIG (reference sequence). CDR3 residues: CAWAPDSNTEAFF. The CDR3 DNA reads as TGTGCCTGGGCCCCGGACAGTAACACTGAAGCTTTCTTT.

J is TRBJ2-1 and V is TRBV19, with 10 bases matching TRBD1. Per the germline V gene, CDR1 is LNHDA and CDR2 is SQIVND (reference sequence). The V segment lost 5 bases and the J segment 3 bases; nucleotides outside the gene matches: 4. The CDR3 is 15 amino acids. The CDR3 is CASSLTGGFYNEQFF. The CDR3 coding sequence is TGTGCCAGTAGTTTGACAGGGGGCTTCTACAATGAGCAGTTCTTC.

The V call is TRBV7-9, the J call TRBJ2-7; 8 bases are shared with TRBD1. V shed 5 bases and J 0 bases; nucleotides not matched to a gene: 3. From germline, CDR1 is SEHNR and CDR2 FQNEAQ (reference sequence). The CDR3 totals 14 residues. The DNA for the CDR3 is TGTGCCAGCAGCCCAGACAGGGGCTCCTACGAGCAGTACTTC. Translated, it gives CASSPDRGSYEQYF.